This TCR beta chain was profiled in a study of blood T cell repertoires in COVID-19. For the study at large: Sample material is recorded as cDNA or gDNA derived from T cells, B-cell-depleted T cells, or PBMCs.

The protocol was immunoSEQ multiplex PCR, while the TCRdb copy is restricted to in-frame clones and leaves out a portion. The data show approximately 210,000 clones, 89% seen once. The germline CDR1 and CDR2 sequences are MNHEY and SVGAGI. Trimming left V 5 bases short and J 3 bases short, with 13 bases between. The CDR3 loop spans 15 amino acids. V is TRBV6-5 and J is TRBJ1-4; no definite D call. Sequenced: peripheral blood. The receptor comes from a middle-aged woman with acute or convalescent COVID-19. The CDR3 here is CASSRAGSSNEKLFF. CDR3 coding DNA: TGTGCCAGCAGTAGAGCAGGTTCATCTAATGAAAAACTGTTTTTT.